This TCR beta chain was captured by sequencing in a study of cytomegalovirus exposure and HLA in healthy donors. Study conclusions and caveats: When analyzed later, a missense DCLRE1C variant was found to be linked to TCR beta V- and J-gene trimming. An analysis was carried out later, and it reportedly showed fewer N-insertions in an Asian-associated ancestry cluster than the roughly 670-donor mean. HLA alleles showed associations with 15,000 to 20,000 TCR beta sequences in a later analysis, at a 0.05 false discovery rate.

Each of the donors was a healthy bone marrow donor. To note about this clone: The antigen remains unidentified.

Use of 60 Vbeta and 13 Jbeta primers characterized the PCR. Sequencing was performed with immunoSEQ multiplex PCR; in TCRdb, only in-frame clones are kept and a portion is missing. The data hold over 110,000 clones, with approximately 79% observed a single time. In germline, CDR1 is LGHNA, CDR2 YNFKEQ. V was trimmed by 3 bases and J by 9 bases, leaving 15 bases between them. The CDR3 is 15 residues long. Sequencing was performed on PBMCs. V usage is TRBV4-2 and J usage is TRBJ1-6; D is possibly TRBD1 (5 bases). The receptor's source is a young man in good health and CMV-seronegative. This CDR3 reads CASSHPGPGGSPLHF. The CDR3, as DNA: TGTGCCAGCAGCCATCCGGGACCCGGGGGTTCACCCCTCCACTTT.